Following are 9 T cell receptor beta chains from one sample sequenced in a study of T cells in Graves' hyperthyroidism and ophthalmopathy. RNA transcripts provided the source from which TCR beta CDR3 regions were amplified. In the first-round RT-PCR of the TCR CDR3, the HTBI primer set was used. TCRdb re-analysed the multiplex PCR reads in MiXCR, keeping a single row per CDR3 protein. In the table there are about 300,000 distinct CDR3 sequences, less than 30% of which are singletons. The source material was blood. The receptors shown here come from a man aged 35-49 years with Graves' hyperthyroidism that later progressed to Graves' ophthalmopathy.

This rearrangement joins TRBV7-2 to TRBJ2-5, with D unclear. CDR3 length: 15 residues. V lost 4 bases and J 5 bases, leaving 17 bases between the germline ends. Germline V gives CDR1 SGHTA, CDR2 FQGNSA. The CDR3 loop reads CASSSGRIRQETQYF. The CDR3 DNA reads as TGTGCCAGCAGCTCCGGACGGATAAGGCAGGAGACCCAGTACTTC.

In this sample, this clonotype turned up a few times. The genes are TRBV6-2 or TRBV6-3 and TRBJ2-5, with 8 bases aligning to TRBD1. CDR3 length: 16 amino acids. V was clipped by 2 bases and J by 5 bases; unmatched bases: 10. Germline lookup yields CDR1 MNHEY and CDR2 SVGEGT. CDR3 residues: CASSYTPQGARETQYF. CDR3 nucleotide sequence: TGTGCCAGCAGTTACACCCCGCAGGGGGCGCGGGAGACCCAGTACTTC.

This clonotype was seen many times. The chain joins TRBV12-3 or TRBV12-4 to TRBJ1-1, with D possibly matching TRBD1 (5 bases). V was trimmed by 5 bases and J by 4 bases, leaving 11 bases between them. CDR3 size: 13 residues. CDR3 sequence (DNA): TGTGCCAGCAGTCTCCCCGGGGGCACTGAAGCTTTCTTT. Encoded protein: CASSLPGGTEAFF.

There are a few counts of this clonotype. The rearrangement joins TRBV12-3 or TRBV12-4 to TRBJ2-7, with D perhaps given as TRBD1 or TRBD2 (5 bases each). V was trimmed by 5 bases and J by 3 bases, leaving 11 bases between them. The CDR3 sequence is 13 residues long. CDR3 sequence (DNA): TGTGCCAGCAGTGCCGGGGCCTACTACGAGCAGTACTTC. Its protein is CASSAGAYYEQYF.

This clonotype was seen repeatedly, ten times or more. This chain joins TRBV30 and TRBJ1-2; TRBD1 matches 7 bases. With V trimmed by 0 bases and J by 7 bases, 5 bases remained unmatched. Per the germline V gene, CDR1 is GTSNPN and CDR2 is SVGIG (reference sequence). The CDR3 extends over 13 amino acids. CDR3 loop: CAWSVGQAFGYTF. The CDR3 DNA is TGTGCCTGGAGTGTTGGACAGGCGTTTGGCTACACCTTC.

This clonotype occurred many times. This rearrangement joins TRBV7-9 to TRBJ2-1; D is perhaps TRBD1 (6 bases). Germline V gene data show CDR1 as SEHNR and CDR2 as FQNEAQ (reference sequence). The CDR3 is made up of 15 amino acids. V lost 1 base and J lost 2, with 9 bases in between. The CDR3 nucleotides read TGTGCCAGCAGCTTAGTCGGACAGACCTACAATGAGCAGTTCTTC. This encodes CASSLVGQTYNEQFF.

Ten or more counts support this clonotype. The chain recombines TRBV2 with TRBJ2-7, with D maybe TRBD2 (7 bases). The germline gives CDR1 SNHLY, CDR2 FYNNEI. V dropped 6 bases and J dropped 3 bases, with 9 bases sitting between them. This CDR3 spans 12 amino acids. CDR3 sequence reads: CASRGGVYEQYF. CDR3 coding DNA: TGTGCCAGCAGAGGGGGGGTCTACGAGCAGTACTTC. The whole variable domain, remainder taken from reference TRBV2 and TRBJ2-7, is EPEVTQTPSHQVTQMGQEVILRCVPISNHLYFYWYRQILGQKVEFLVSFYNNEISEKSEIFDDQFSVERPDGSNFTLKIRSTKLEDSAMYFCASRGGVYEQYFGPGTRLTVT.

This clonotype came up many times. The CDR3 sequence is CASTTGQGASETQYF. CDR3 nucleotides: TGTGCCAGTACCACCGGGCAGGGGGCGTCAGAGACCCAGTACTTC. The gene calls are TRBV19 and TRBJ2-5; 8 bases are shared with TRBD1. The CDR3 consists of 15 residues. Germline values: CDR1 LNHDA, CDR2 SQIVND (reference sequence). V shed 7 bases, J shed 4 bases, and the junction held 11 bases outside the gene matches.

This clonotype turned up a few times. The chain recombines TRBV28 with TRBJ1-1; a weak D match, TRBD1 (5 bases). With 4 bases removed from V and 5 bases from J, the gap between germline ends came to 8 bases. The CDR3 spans 12 residues. The germline V gene encodes CDR1 MDHEN and CDR2 SYDVKM. The CDR3 DNA sequence: TGTGCCAGCAGTTCCAGGGTTACTGAAGCTTTCTTT. Its translation: CASSSRVTEAFF.